A single sample is the source of the 27 T cell receptor beta chains below, sequenced in a study of cytomegalovirus exposure and HLA in healthy donors. Primers included in the PCR were 60 Vbeta and 13 Jbeta primers. TCRdb's copy holds only in-frame clones and misses some; the assay was immunoSEQ multiplex PCR. The sample lists around 200,000 clones, 80% to 90% occurring once. The sample taken for sequencing was PBMCs. The receptors were sampled from a girl aged 2-9 years in good health and CMV-seropositive.

The chain links TRBV20-1 to TRBJ2-5, with D unclear. The CDR3 extends over 11 amino acids. Germline assignment: CDR1 DFQATT and CDR2 SNEGSKA (reference sequence). V lost 3 bases and J 1 base, leaving 3 bases between the germline ends. CDR3: CSASSQETQYF. CDR3 nucleotide sequence: TGCAGTGCTAGCAGCCAAGAGACCCAGTACTTC.

V usage is TRBV5-1 and J usage is TRBJ2-2, with D possibly TRBD2 on 5 matching bases. The CDR3 consists of 14 residues. Between the trimmed V and J ends, which lost 0 bases and 5 bases, there was a span of 8 bases. The V gene's germline CDR1 is SGHRS and CDR2 YFSETQ. Here the CDR3 DNA reads TGCGCCAGCAGCTTGGTAGTAGCGACCGGGGAGCTGTTTTTT. As protein: CASSLVVATGELFF.

The rearrangement links TRBV28 to TRBJ2-5; D perhaps matches TRBD1 (5 bases). Germline loops: CDR1 MDHEN, CDR2 SYDVKM. Trimming stripped 2 bases from V and 1 base from J, with 11 bases between. The CDR3 is made up of 15 amino acids. CDR3 protein: CASSLTAGPQETQYF. The CDR3 region has the DNA TGTGCCAGCAGTTTAACCGCAGGGCCCCAAGAGACCCAGTACTTC.

The chain is built from TRBV28 and TRBJ2-5; TRBD2 might be the D (5 bases). CDR1 is MDHEN, CDR2 SYDVKM, per germline. The CDR3 spans 14 residues. V lost 5 bases to trimming and J lost 5 bases, with 15 bases between them. The CDR3, as DNA: TGTGCCAGCAGTCCCGCTAGGGCGGGCGAGACCCAGTACTTC. This translates into CASSPARAGETQYF.

The chain couples TRBV30 to TRBJ1-2; 9 nucleotides align to TRBD1. The CDR3 spans 14 residues. After removal of 1 base from V and 7 bases from J, the junction contained 7 bases not matched to a gene. The germline V gene has CDR1 GTSNPN and CDR2 SVGIG (reference sequence). In DNA, the CDR3 is TGTGCCTGGAGTGGTCCCGGGACAGGGCTTGGCTACACCTTC. Translating gives CAWSGPGTGLGYTF.

This clone turned up a few times. The rearrangement joins TRBV6-1 to TRBJ1-1; no reliable D call. Germline V gene data show CDR1 as MNHNS and CDR2 as SASEGT. The CDR3 runs to 15 residues. The V and J ends lost 5 bases and 1 base respectively, with 14 bases between them. CDR3: CASSPSGRGNTEAFF. DNA of the CDR3: TGTGCCAGCAGTCCCAGCGGGCGCGGGAACACTGAAGCTTTCTTT.

V and J are TRBV28 and TRBJ2-2, with 11 bases matching TRBD2. Germline assignment: CDR1 MDHEN and CDR2 SYDVKM. The CDR3 spans 20 residues. J lost 4 bases, V lost 2 bases, and 15 bases had no gene match. For the CDR3, the DNA is TGTGCCAGCAGTTTAGTATTCGGGCTAGCGGGAGGCTTGGGCACCGGGGAGCTGTTTTTT. Its translation is CASSLVFGLAGGLGTGELFF. Together with reference TRBV28 and TRBJ2-2, the CDR3 gives the full variable domain: DVKVTQSSRYLVKRTGEKVFLECVQDMDHENMFWYRQDPGLGLRLIYFSYDVKMKEKGDIPEGYSVSREKKERFSLILESASTNQTSMYLCASSLVFGLAGGLGTGELFFGEGSRLTVL.

J is TRBJ1-1 and V is TRBV6-9; no clear D gene. CDR1 MNHGY and CDR2 SVAAGI come from the germline V gene. The V gene lost 4 bases and the J gene lost 3 bases, with 15 bases spanning the gap. This CDR3 is 15 amino acids long. The DNA of the CDR3 is TGTGCCAGCAGTTCCCCCGGCAGCGGAGACACTGAAGCTTTCTTT. Translated: CASSSPGSGDTEAFF.

The chain couples TRBV7-3 to TRBJ2-1; TRBD2 aligns across 14 bases. The CDR3 is made up of 16 amino acids. CDR1 SGHTA and CDR2 FQGTGA come from the germline V gene. J lost 10 bases, V lost 5 bases, and 10 bases had no gene match. The CDR3 reads CASSQTGTSGSGEQFF. The CDR3 region has the DNA TGTGCCAGCAGCCAAACCGGGACTAGCGGGAGTGGGGAGCAGTTCTTC.

CDR3 region: CASSRQGGEWEQYF. CDR3 coding DNA: TGTGCCAGCAGCCGACAGGGTGGGGAGTGGGAGCAGTACTTC. The chain joins TRBV6-5 to TRBJ2-7, with TRBD1 matching over 7 bases. After removal of 6 bases from V and 7 bases from J, the junction contained 12 bases not matched to a gene. CDR1 MNHEY and CDR2 SVGAGI come from the germline V gene. The CDR3 totals 14 residues.

The gene calls are TRBV19 and TRBJ1-1, with 10 nucleotides matching TRBD1. The CDR3 has 16 residues. V shed 10 bases and J 1 base; nucleotides not matched to a gene: 12. Germline V gives CDR1 LNHDA, CDR2 SQIVND (reference sequence). The CDR3, as DNA: TGTGCCAACCCCAGACAGGGGGCATGGACGAACACTGAAGCTTTCTTT. Translation gives CANPRQGAWTNTEAFF. The full variable domain, its missing parts supplied by reference TRBV19 and TRBJ1-1, is DGGITQSPKYLFRKEGQNVTLSCEQNLNHDAMYWYRQDPGQGLRLIYYSQIVNDFQKGDIAEGYSVSREKKESFPLTVTSAQKNPTAFYLCANPRQGAWTNTEAFFGQGTRLTVV.

This clone was seen a single time. The chain recombines TRBV28 with TRBJ2-5; 7 positions match TRBD2. V dropped 5 bases and J dropped 5; count of bases not matched to a gene: 8. Looked up from germline, CDR1 is MDHEN and CDR2 is SYDVKM. The CDR3 is 14 amino acids. In DNA form, the CDR3 reads TGTGCCAGCAGTGCGGGCTCCGGGGGGGAGACCCAGTACTTC. Amino acid sequence: CASSAGSGGETQYF.

This clone turned up a few times. This chain connects TRBV2 to TRBJ2-1; 13 bases align to TRBD2. Germline CDR1 SNHLY, CDR2 FYNNEI. The CDR3 length is 16 residues. J gave up 3 bases and V 7 bases, and 6 bases lay outside the gene matches. CDR3 in DNA: TGTGCCAGCACCGGGGGACTAGCGGGAATCTACAATGAGCAGTTCTTC. This translates into CASTGGLAGIYNEQFF.

The count of this clone is one. The chain employs TRBV11-2 and TRBJ2-7; no definite D call. The germline gives CDR1 SGHAT, CDR2 FQNNGV. V lost 5 bases and J 4 bases, leaving 9 bases between the germline ends. The CDR3 length is 12 residues. CDR3 in DNA: TGTGCCAGCAGCATGGCCCTTTACGAGCAGTACTTC. This translates into CASSMALYEQYF.

The chain combines TRBV6-4 with TRBJ1-1; D is uncertain. The V end was cut by 6 bases, the J end by 4 bases, with 18 bases between. The CDR3 loop spans 15 amino acids. CDR1 is MRHNA and CDR2 is SNTAGT in the germline V gene. The CDR3 spells CASRKEHPAATEAFF. CDR3 DNA sequence: TGTGCCAGCAGAAAAGAACACCCGGCGGCCACTGAAGCTTTCTTT.

V is TRBV11-2 and J is TRBJ2-7; D uncertain. Between the trimmed V and J ends, which lost 1 base and 3 bases, there was a span of 7 bases. CDR1 SGHAT and CDR2 FQNNGV come from the germline V gene. This CDR3 has 13 residues. CDR3 region: CASSLGRLYEQYF. As DNA, the CDR3 is TGTGCCAGCAGCTTAGGGCGGCTCTACGAGCAGTACTTC.

CDR3 DNA: TGCGCCAGCAGCTACCAGCCCGGGCAAGAGACCCAGTACTTC. Its protein is CASSYQPGQETQYF. This chain joins TRBV5-1 and TRBJ2-5; D is uncertain. V lost 3 bases and J lost 2, with 11 bases in between. Germline assignment: CDR1 SGHRS and CDR2 YFSETQ. CDR3 size: 14 residues.

This clone was recorded only once. The chain combines TRBV7-2 with TRBJ1-5; 9 positions match TRBD1. Germline trimming cut 3 bases from V and 4 bases from J; bases unmatched to any gene: 4. CDR3 length: 15 amino acids. Per germline, CDR1 SGHTA and CDR2 FQGNSA. The CDR3, as DNA: TGTGCCAGCAGCTTGGGGGACAGGGCTAATCAGCCCCAGCATTTT. Amino acids: CASSLGDRANQPQHF.

The chain joins TRBV7-9 to TRBJ2-7, with D perhaps matching TRBD2 (6 bases). Trimming pared 5 bases from V and 2 bases from J, leaving 13 bases between. Per the germline V gene, CDR1 is SEHNR and CDR2 is FQNEAQ (reference sequence). The CDR3 loop spans 14 amino acids. CDR3 sequence: CASSPPGGPYEQYF. Here the CDR3 DNA reads TGTGCCAGCAGCCCACCCGGAGGGCCCTACGAGCAGTACTTC.

The V gene is TRBV28, the J gene TRBJ1-6; a weak D match, TRBD1 (6 bases). Germline lookup yields CDR1 MDHEN and CDR2 SYDVKM. The CDR3 loop spans 19 amino acids. With 3 bases removed from V and 0 bases from J, the gap between germline ends came to 18 bases. CDR3 protein: CASSFPPGAGFSYNSPLHF. CDR3 sequence (DNA): TGTGCCAGCAGTTTCCCCCCAGGGGCTGGATTCTCCTATAATTCACCCCTCCACTTT.

The DNA for the CDR3 is TGCGCCAGCAGGGGGGAGGGGATCCAGTACTTC. As protein: CASRGEGIQYF. The chain links TRBV5-1 to TRBJ2-7; 7 nucleotides line up with TRBD2. Germline V lookup: CDR1 SGHRS, CDR2 YFSETQ. V gave up 5 bases and J gave up 10 bases; unmatched junction bases: 6. CDR3 length: 11 amino acids.

This clone was observed once. The chain links TRBV2 to TRBJ1-2; D gene ambiguous. CDR1 is SNHLY, CDR2 FYNNEI, per germline. This CDR3 is built from 14 residues. Trimming took off 4 bases at V and 2 bases at J, with 11 bases between the two ends. The CDR3 spells CASSGPGRNYGYTF. The CDR3 DNA follows: TGTGCCAGCAGTGGTCCGGGAAGGAACTATGGCTACACCTTC.

V gene TRBV2 combines with J gene TRBJ2-7, with D perhaps matching TRBD1 (5 bases). Germline values: CDR1 SNHLY, CDR2 FYNNEI. V was cut by 6 bases and J by 1 base, with 10 bases left in between. The CDR3 extends over 13 amino acids. CDR3 DNA sequence: TGTGCCAGCAGAGGACACCATTCCTACGAGCAGTACTTC. This sequence encodes CASRGHHSYEQYF. Using reference TRBV2 and TRBJ2-7 for the parts outside the CDR3, the full variable domain is EPEVTQTPSHQVTQMGQEVILRCVPISNHLYFYWYRQILGQKVEFLVSFYNNEISEKSEIFDDQFSVERPDGSNFTLKIRSTKLEDSAMYFCASRGHHSYEQYFGPGTRLTVT.

The chain recombines TRBV6-1 with TRBJ2-7; 8 bases are a match to TRBD2. The CDR3 loop spans 15 amino acids. In germline, CDR1 is MNHNS, CDR2 SASEGT. Trimming at V came to 7 bases and at J to 3 bases, leaving 11 bases not matched to a gene. The CDR3 region is CASKSGTRTDYEQYF. The CDR3 DNA follows: TGTGCCAGCAAATCCGGGACTAGAACGGACTACGAGCAGTACTTC.

The chain uses TRBV5-4 and TRBJ2-1, with 10 positions matching TRBD2. The V gene end was trimmed by 9 bases and the J gene end by 3 bases; junction bases not matched to a gene: 6. This CDR3 region has 14 residues. Germline V CDR1 and CDR2: SGHNT, YYREEE (reference sequence). CDR3 residues: CATRLAGNYNEQFF. The CDR3 DNA sequence: TGTGCCACCAGACTAGCGGGCAACTACAATGAGCAGTTCTTC.

The rearrangement uses TRBV9 and TRBJ2-1; 8 bases are a match to TRBD2. The CDR3 loop spans 15 amino acids. V trimming: 6 bases; J trimming: 4 bases; junction bases outside the gene matches: 9. Germline V gene sequence: CDR1 SGDLS, CDR2 YYNGEE. The CDR3 region is CASTLGGGRYNEQFF. The CDR3 DNA follows: TGTGCCAGCACCCTCGGGGGGGGGCGGTACAATGAGCAGTTCTTC.

This clone appeared a single time. The chain is built from TRBV2 and TRBJ2-7, with a possible D match to TRBD2 (6 bases). Near its end, the DNA agrees better with TRBJ2-5, so the J call may be wrong. Germline assignment: CDR1 SNHLY and CDR2 FYNNEI. This CDR3 comprises 14 residues. CDR3 sequence: CASSDLSGQETQYF. CDR3 nucleotides: TGTGCCAGCAGTGACCTTAGCGGACAAGAGACCCAGTACTTC.